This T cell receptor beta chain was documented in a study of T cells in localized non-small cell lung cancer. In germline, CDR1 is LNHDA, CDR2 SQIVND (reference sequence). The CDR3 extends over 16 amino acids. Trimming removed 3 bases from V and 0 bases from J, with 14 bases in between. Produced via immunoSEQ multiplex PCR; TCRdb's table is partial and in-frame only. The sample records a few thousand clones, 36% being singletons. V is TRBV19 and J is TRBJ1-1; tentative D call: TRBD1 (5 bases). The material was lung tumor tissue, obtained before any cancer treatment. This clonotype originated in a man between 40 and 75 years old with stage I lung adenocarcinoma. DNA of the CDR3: TGTGCCAGTAGTATTACGGGACGGAGAATGAACACTGAAGCTTTCTTT. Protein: CASSITGRRMNTEAFF.